Each of the 30 T cell receptor beta chains below was sequenced from the same sample in a study of cytomegalovirus exposure and HLA in healthy donors. The study ran its PCR with 60 Vbeta and 13 Jbeta primers. Data came from immunoSEQ multiplex PCR; TCRdb stores just in-frame clones and leaves some out. This table has under 200,000 clones, roughly 72% appearing once. Input material: PBMCs. The receptors here all came from a man aged 25-45 years in good health and CMV-seronegative.

The V gene is TRBV28, the J gene TRBJ1-6, with TRBD1 matching over 9 bases. The junction had 3 bases not matched to a gene; V was cut back by 3 bases and J by 6 bases. There are 15 residues in the CDR3. Germline V gene data show CDR1 as MDHEN and CDR2 as SYDVKM. The CDR3 DNA reads as TGTGCCAGCAGTTTTCAGACAGGGGGTAATTCACCCCTCCACTTT. It is translated as CASSFQTGGNSPLHF.

The V gene is TRBV6-9, the J gene TRBJ2-1, with D perhaps TRBD1 (5 bases). The ends were cut back, 7 bases at V and 1 base at J, with 11 bases in the middle. Germline values: CDR1 MNHGY, CDR2 SVAAGI. This CDR3 region has 14 residues. CDR3 loop: CASTDRDSYNEQFF. In DNA form, the CDR3 reads TGTGCCAGCACCGACAGAGATTCCTACAATGAGCAGTTCTTC.

This chain connects TRBV10-3 to TRBJ1-6, with 8 bases lining up with TRBD1. The CDR3 has 15 amino acids. Germline lookup yields CDR1 ENHRY and CDR2 SYGVKD. Unmatched junction bases numbered 2, after V lost 4 bases and J lost 3 bases. CDR3 bases: TGTGCCATCAGTGGAGGGACAGGCTATAATTCACCCCTCCACTTT. Its translation is CAISGGTGYNSPLHF.

The gene calls are TRBV7-3 and TRBJ2-7, with a possible D match to TRBD2 (6 bases). The V gene's germline CDR1 is SGHTA and CDR2 FQGTGA. Between the trimmed V and J ends, which lost 4 bases and 6 bases, there was a span of 13 bases. This CDR3 has 13 amino acids. DNA of the CDR3: TGTGCCAGCAGCTCATTCGGGAGTAGCGAGCAGTACTTC. This translates into CASSSFGSSEQYF.

This clone was found a few times. V and J are TRBV27 and TRBJ1-5, with TRBD1 matching over 8 bases. After removal of 2 bases from V and 4 bases from J, the junction contained 4 bases not matched to a gene. This CDR3 has 15 amino acids. The germline V gene encodes CDR1 MNHEY and CDR2 SMNVEV (reference sequence). CDR3 sequence reads: CASSLGQGPNQPQHF. DNA for the CDR3: TGTGCCAGCAGTTTAGGACAGGGTCCTAATCAGCCCCAGCATTTT.

CDR3 nucleotide sequence: TGTGCCAGCAGCCTAAAGTACGAGCAGTACTTC. The encoded protein is CASSLKYEQYF. The V gene is TRBV28, the J gene TRBJ2-7, with D unclear. Between the trimmed V and J ends, which lost 6 bases and 4 bases, there was a span of 7 bases. CDR1 and CDR2 (germline): MDHEN, SYDVKM. The CDR3 length is 11 residues.

In its sample, this clone was seen a few times. The V and J genes are TRBV10-3 and TRBJ2-6; 9 bases are shared with TRBD1. J was trimmed by 4 bases and V by 6 bases; bases with no gene match: 10. Germline CDR1 ENHRY, CDR2 SYGVKD. The CDR3 is 17 residues long. CDR3 DNA: TGTGCCATCAGCCCCGGGACAGGGAAGTCCGGGGCCAACGTCCTGACTTTC. Amino acid sequence: CAISPGTGKSGANVLTF.

V usage is TRBV9 and J usage is TRBJ2-3, with 7 bases aligning to TRBD2. The CDR3 consists of 18 residues. Per germline, CDR1 SGDLS and CDR2 YYNGEE. The trim removed 0 bases at V and 0 bases at J, leaving 10 bases unmatched. The CDR3 DNA follows: TGTGCCAGCAGCGTAGCCCTAGCGGAATCCCCTAGCACAGATACGCAGTATTTT. Amino acids: CASSVALAESPSTDTQYF.

This clone showed up just a few times. This chain joins TRBV9 and TRBJ2-2, with 9 bases aligning to TRBD1. With 3 bases clipped from V and 4 bases from J, the junction kept 4 bases outside the gene matches. The CDR3 consists of 15 residues. Per the germline V gene, CDR1 is SGDLS and CDR2 is YYNGEE. This chain's CDR3 is CASSGGQGGTGELFF. The DNA of the CDR3 is TGTGCCAGCAGCGGGGGACAGGGCGGCACCGGGGAGCTGTTTTTT.

V and J are TRBV29-1 and TRBJ2-1, with D tentatively TRBD2 (7 bases). V was pared by 8 bases and J by 6 bases, with 17 bases between. The CDR3 consists of 13 residues. Germline loops: CDR1 SQVTM, CDR2 ANQGSEA. The CDR3 DNA sequence: TGCAGCTCTCGAGCGGGACAAATCAATGAGCAGTTCTTC. This translates into CSSRAGQINEQFF.

The chain uses TRBV29-1 and TRBJ1-1; D is perhaps TRBD1 (5 bases). The CDR3 sequence is 14 residues long. The V gene's germline CDR1 is SQVTM and CDR2 ANQGSEA. The V gene lost 1 base and the J gene lost 5 bases, with 14 bases spanning the gap. The CDR3 DNA sequence: TGCAGCGTTGAAGTGGCTGGGGCCGAAACTGAAGCTTTCTTT. Protein sequence: CSVEVAGAETEAFF.

This rearrangement joins TRBV29-1 to TRBJ2-5, with TRBD2 identical over 12 bases. This CDR3 has 15 amino acids. Per germline, CDR1 SQVTM and CDR2 ANQGSEA. Trimming removed 4 bases from V and 6 bases from J; junction bases left unmatched: 9. The CDR3 protein is CSVATSGSFGKTQYF. The CDR3 DNA follows: TGCAGCGTTGCGACTAGCGGGAGTTTCGGAAAGACCCAGTACTTC.

This clone was seen a few times. V is TRBV6-1 and J is TRBJ2-1; 7 bases map to TRBD1. J lost 4 bases, V lost 5 bases, and 8 bases had no gene match. Germline CDR1 reads MNHNS; CDR2 reads SASEGT. The CDR3 runs to 15 residues. CDR3 nucleotides: TGTGCCAGCAGTAGTCAGGGGGATTCTTACAATGAGCAGTTCTTC. It codes for CASSSQGDSYNEQFF.

The chain carries TRBV15 and TRBJ1-2; the D gene is possibly TRBD1 (5 bases). Germline loops: CDR1 LNHNV, CDR2 YYDKDF (reference sequence). Between the trimmed V and J ends, which lost 2 bases and 10 bases, there was a span of 17 bases. There are 14 residues in the CDR3. Written as DNA, the CDR3 is TGTGCCACCAGCAGACAAAGTGTCAGGGATTACTACACCTTC. It yields the protein CATSRQSVRDYYTF.

The V and J genes are TRBV11-2 and TRBJ2-7, with 12 bases lining up with TRBD2. The CDR3 sequence is 17 residues long. Trimming took 5 bases from V and 3 from J; bases not matched to a gene: 11. CDR1 is SGHAT, CDR2 FQNNGV, per germline. CDR3 in amino acids: CASSPQLTSGSVYEQYF. The DNA for the CDR3 is TGTGCCAGCAGCCCGCAACTGACTAGCGGGAGTGTCTACGAGCAGTACTTC.

V gene TRBV28 combines with J gene TRBJ1-2; a weak D match, TRBD1 (6 bases). Germline V CDR1 and CDR2: MDHEN, SYDVKM. V was shortened by 6 bases and J by 1 base, with 18 bases between the two germline ends. This CDR3 region has 16 residues. The CDR3 DNA reads TGTGCCAGCAGATCAGGGGTGCAACCCCTTAACTATGGCTACACCTTC. Its protein product is CASRSGVQPLNYGYTF.

The gene calls are TRBV13 and TRBJ2-7; no clear D. Trimming pared 0 bases from V and 2 bases from J, leaving 14 bases between. Germline V lookup: CDR1 PRHDT, CDR2 FYEKMQ (reference sequence). The CDR3 spans 16 residues. CDR3 sequence: CASSLGGPGPPYEQYF. The CDR3 DNA sequence: TGTGCCAGCAGCTTAGGAGGTCCTGGGCCCCCCTACGAGCAGTACTTC.

This chain joins TRBV7-2 and TRBJ1-1, with TRBD1 as a possible D gene (6 bases). Germline CDR1 reads SGHTA; CDR2 reads FQGNSA. This CDR3 region has 13 residues. V lost 6 bases and J 7 bases, leaving 15 bases between the germline ends. The CDR3 bases are TGTGCCAGCAGGTCCGGGGGGGCGGATGAAGCTTTCTTT. Its protein product is CASRSGGADEAFF.

This chain joins TRBV12-2 and TRBJ2-2; TRBD1, the D gene given by the table, was not confirmed from the DNA. TRBV12-2 is a pseudogene. This CDR3 is built from 17 residues. The CDR3 loop reads CASRLEQGASDTGELFF. The CDR3 DNA reads as TGTGCAAGTCGCTTAGAGCAGGGGGCATCAGACACCGGGGAGCTGTTTTTT.

For this clone: This same CDR3 is encoded by further DNA sequences in the sample. The rearrangement uses TRBV9 and TRBJ1-4, with a tentative D call TRBD1 (5 bases). This CDR3 comprises 15 residues. V lost 2 bases and J 0 bases, leaving 8 bases between the germline ends. Germline V gene sequence: CDR1 SGDLS, CDR2 YYNGEE. Here the CDR3 reads CASSVGGATNEKLFF. In DNA, the CDR3 is TGTGCCAGCAGCGTGGGGGGGGCAACTAATGAAAAACTGTTTTTT.

This chain links TRBV4-2 with TRBJ2-5; 7 bases align to TRBD2. The CDR3 has 16 residues. V shed 0 bases and J 6 bases; nucleotides not matched to a gene: 10. Per germline, CDR1 LGHNA and CDR2 YNFKEQ. CDR3 region: CASSQEWAGVFKTQYF. The CDR3 bases are TGTGCCAGCAGCCAAGAATGGGCGGGAGTATTTAAGACCCAGTACTTC.

This chain uses TRBV7-6 with TRBJ2-2; D call uncertain. From germline, CDR1 is SGHVS and CDR2 FNYEAQ. The CDR3 is made up of 18 amino acids. Trimming removed 1 base from V and 6 bases from J, with 21 bases in between. The CDR3 nucleotides read TGTGCCAGCAGCTTAGTCAGACCGAGCTCAACTACTTCCGGGGAGCTGTTTTTT. Its translation is CASSLVRPSSTTSGELFF.

Only a few counts were recorded for this clone. The J gene is TRBJ2-7, the V gene TRBV19; TRBD1 agrees at 7 bases. Germline assignment: CDR1 LNHDA and CDR2 SQIVND (reference sequence). V shed 4 bases, J shed 3 bases, and the junction held 6 bases outside the gene matches. This CDR3 is built from 14 residues. CDR3 nucleotides: TGTGCCAGTAGTAGATGGGACAGTGACTACGAGCAGTACTTC. Residues: CASSRWDSDYEQYF.

The chain couples TRBV5-6 to TRBJ1-1, with 11 bases aligning to TRBD1. The germline V gene has CDR1 SGHDT and CDR2 YYEEEE. Trimming at V came to 5 bases and at J to 5 bases, leaving 5 bases not matched to a gene. This CDR3 comprises 14 residues. CDR3 bases: TGTGCCAGCAGTTACGGGACAGGGGGGACTGAAGCTTTCTTT. This translates into CASSYGTGGTEAFF.

This chain connects TRBV5-1 to TRBJ1-2; 10 bases map to TRBD1. The CDR3 totals 14 residues. Trimming removed 3 bases from V and 7 bases from J; junction bases left unmatched: 6. Per germline, CDR1 SGHRS and CDR2 YFSETQ. This chain's CDR3 is CASSSSGTGVGYTF. The CDR3 DNA sequence: TGCGCCAGCAGCTCTTCCGGGACAGGGGTTGGCTACACCTTC.

This chain joins TRBV27 and TRBJ2-7, with TRBD2 matching over 7 bases. Germline assignment: CDR1 MNHEY and CDR2 SMNVEV (reference sequence). This CDR3 region has 13 residues. V trimming: 5 bases; J trimming: 0 bases; junction bases outside the gene matches: 1. CDR3 bases: TGTGCCAGCAGTAGCGGGATCTCCTACGAGCAGTACTTC. This gives the protein CASSSGISYEQYF.

V gene TRBV5-1 combines with J gene TRBJ2-1; possibly TRBD2 for D (6 bases). Germline loops: CDR1 SGHRS, CDR2 YFSETQ. Trimming took off 2 bases at V and 6 bases at J, with 15 bases between the two ends. The CDR3 is 15 residues long. Here the CDR3 reads CASSLAGFKINEQFF. The CDR3, as DNA: TGCGCCAGCAGCTTAGCGGGCTTTAAGATCAATGAGCAGTTCTTC.

V is TRBV6-4 and J is TRBJ2-3, with TRBD2 matching 7 bases. Losses at the gene ends were 6 bases for V and 1 base for J; bases not matched to a gene: 10. Germline values: CDR1 MRHNA, CDR2 SNTAGT. This CDR3 is 16 amino acids long. For the CDR3, the DNA is TGTGCCAGCAGCCACGCCAGTGCGGGAGGCACAGATACGCAGTATTTT. Translating gives CASSHASAGGTDTQYF.

The J gene is TRBJ1-1, the V gene TRBV5-1; 7 nucleotides line up with TRBD1. V trimming: 3 bases; J trimming: 1 base; junction bases outside the gene matches: 6. Germline loops: CDR1 SGHRS, CDR2 YFSETQ. The CDR3 totals 15 residues. DNA for the CDR3: TGCGCCAGCAGCTGGTCGACAGGGAGGAACACTGAAGCTTTCTTT. Encoded protein: CASSWSTGRNTEAFF.

The chain joins TRBV5-1 to TRBJ2-5; 12 bases are shared with TRBD2. Unmatched junction bases numbered 1, after V lost 3 bases and J lost 1 base. Germline V CDR1 and CDR2: SGHRS, YFSETQ. The CDR3 is made up of 15 amino acids. CDR3 region: CASSWTSGVQETQYF. DNA of the CDR3: TGCGCCAGCAGCTGGACTAGCGGGGTCCAAGAGACCCAGTACTTC.